The clone carrying this T cell receptor (beta chain) was seen a handful of times. The antigen remains undetermined. The source of the sample is a study of T-cell memory formation after mild COVID-19. The wider study: TCR clusters mostly belonged to single donors.

General study points: Those CD4+ clones that contracted were mainly in CM and EM (CD8+ ones in EMRA). Contracting clones from day 15 to 85 showed balanced CD4/CD8; later expanders favored CD4+.

CDR1 is SGHVS and CDR2 is FQNEAQ in the germline V gene. The V segment lost 2 bases and the J segment 2 bases; nucleotides outside the gene matches: 6. The CDR3 runs 16 residues. Sample barcodes and UMIs were carried by the TCR alpha and TCR beta cDNA libraries that 5'RACE generated with constant-segment primers. TCRdb re-called the 5' RACE reads through MiXCR, storing one row per CDR3 protein. Among about 400,000 distinct CDR3 sequences, about a sixth were seen once, and the ten largest hold 20% to 25%. The chain carries TRBV7-8 and TRBJ2-3; the match to TRBD2 covers 8 bases. The receptor's source is a young man who had mild COVID-19 (a few samples of this study predate the infection). Cell type and time point are not known. The sample consisted of PBMCs or a T cell subset sorted from them (not recorded which). Here the CDR3 DNA reads TGTGCCAGCAGCTTAAGGATCGGGGGGGCCACAGATACGCAGTATTTT. Translated, it gives CASSLRIGGATDTQYF.